The 21 T cell receptor beta chains below were found in one sample sequenced in a study of blood T cells in healthy people across ages. Then a second PCR, running roughly 6 to 11 cycles, was carried out with a sample-barcoded 5' primer and a J-beta primer mix. TCRdb analysed the 5' RACE reads with MiXCR anew, one entry per CDR3 protein. This table has roughly 2 million distinct CDR3 sequences, about 50% appearing once. The sequenced sample consisted of blood. The receptors here all came from a woman aged 40 to 50 in good health.

This sequence joins TRBV2 and TRBJ2-1, with 11 bases matching TRBD2. The germline V gene has CDR1 SNHLY and CDR2 FYNNEI. The CDR3 consists of 17 residues. With 7 bases clipped from V and 5 bases from J, the junction kept 13 bases outside the gene matches. In DNA form, the CDR3 reads TGTGCCAGCAATTTCCCTAAGACTAGCGGGGAGGACAATGAGCAGTTCTTC. This sequence encodes CASNFPKTSGEDNEQFF.

The chain uses TRBV24-1 and TRBJ2-5; the D gene could be TRBD1 or TRBD2 (5 bases each). CDR3 size: 17 residues. Germline values: CDR1 KGHDR, CDR2 SFDVKD. Trimming removed 1 base at V and 0 bases at J, with 14 bases between. CDR3 in DNA: TGTGCCACCAGTGATTTACCGGGACCTCCTTACCAAGAGACCCAGTACTTC. Translating it yields CATSDLPGPPYQETQYF.

The gene calls are TRBV10-3 and TRBJ2-3; TRBD1 aligns across 9 bases. This CDR3 comprises 18 residues. The V segment lost 5 bases and the J segment 0 bases; nucleotides outside the gene matches: 12. The germline V gene has CDR1 ENHRY and CDR2 SYGVKD. CDR3 sequence: CAISSLGTGPTSTDTQYF. The DNA for the CDR3 is TGTGCCATCAGTTCACTGGGGACAGGGCCAACAAGCACAGATACGCAGTATTTT.

This rearrangement joins TRBV6-1 to TRBJ2-7; D is unresolved. V lost 6 bases and J 2 bases, leaving 14 bases between the germline ends. Per germline, CDR1 MNHNS and CDR2 SASEGT. The CDR3 is made up of 14 amino acids. The CDR3 is CASREFTGTYEQYF. In DNA, the CDR3 is TGTGCCAGCAGAGAATTCACGGGCACCTACGAGCAGTACTTC.

There are a few counts of this clonotype. This sequence joins TRBV18 and TRBJ2-5; D ambiguous. The germline V gene encodes CDR1 KGHSH and CDR2 LQKENI. Trimming removed 3 bases from V and 4 bases from J, with 12 bases in between. The CDR3 has 14 amino acids. The CDR3 nucleotides read TGTGCCAGCTCACCGTTGCGATCCGGAGAGACCCAGTACTTC. This codes for CASSPLRSGETQYF.

V is TRBV6-5 and J is TRBJ1-2; D is ambiguous. Trimming left V 4 bases short and J 8 bases short, with 20 bases between. The germline V gene encodes CDR1 MNHEY and CDR2 SVGAGI. The CDR3 is 15 residues long. The CDR3 DNA is TGTGCCAGCAGTTCTTTCGCTGCAGTCAGTCAGGGCTACACCTTC. Protein: CASSSFAAVSQGYTF.

The chain recombines TRBV2 with TRBJ1-2; the D is unclear. V was pared by 3 bases and J by 5 bases, with 10 bases between. Germline CDR1 SNHLY, CDR2 FYNNEI. The CDR3 is 13 amino acids. CDR3 nucleotides: TGTGCCAGCAGTGAGGGCCGGATATATGGCTACACCTTC. It translates to CASSEGRIYGYTF.

The chain recombines TRBV7-8 with TRBJ2-7; D uncertain. The CDR3 loop spans 13 amino acids. Germline V gene data show CDR1 as SGHVS and CDR2 as FQNEAQ. V was shortened by 5 bases and J by 3 bases, with 11 bases between the two germline ends. CDR3 DNA: TGTGCCAGCAGCCTTTCCTCGGTCTACGAGCAGTACTTC. Its translation: CASSLSSVYEQYF.

CDR3 nucleotides: TGTGCCAGCAGCGCCATCCCGACTAGCGGGGGGATTAATGAGCAGTTCTTC. This gives the protein CASSAIPTSGGINEQFF. The V and J genes are TRBV5-5 and TRBJ2-1; 13 positions agree with TRBD2. CDR3 length: 17 residues. The V and J ends lost 4 bases and 7 bases, in that order; junction bases with no gene match: 11. Germline V CDR1 and CDR2: SGHKS, YYEKEE (reference sequence).

The J gene is TRBJ2-5, the V gene TRBV29-1; D is undetermined. Between the trimmed V and J ends, which lost 6 bases and 13 bases, there was a span of 18 bases. This CDR3 has 11 residues. Germline V gene lookup returns CDR1 SQVTM and CDR2 ANQGSEA. The CDR3 here is CSVGLAYEWYF. The CDR3 DNA follows: TGCAGCGTCGGCCTGGCCTACGAGTGGTACTTC.

The chain uses TRBV5-6 and TRBJ1-2; 7 positions match TRBD1. This CDR3 contains 16 residues. V gave up 3 bases and J gave up 1 base; unmatched junction bases: 9. Germline values: CDR1 SGHDT, CDR2 YYEEEE. The CDR3 protein is CASSYITGDGNYGYTF. The CDR3 DNA reads as TGTGCCAGCAGCTACATAACAGGGGATGGTAACTATGGCTACACCTTC.

The chain uses TRBV12-3 or TRBV12-4 and TRBJ1-4; 7 nucleotides line up with TRBD1. CDR3 size: 19 residues. Trimming took 5 bases from V and 0 from J; bases not matched to a gene: 15. In DNA, the CDR3 is TGTGCCAGCAGTACAAATTTGGGACAGCCTCCTGCAACTAATGAAAAACTGTTTTTT. Encoded protein: CASSTNLGQPPATNEKLFF.

Details on this clonotype: A much larger clone lies one base from this, so it may be a read error. The J gene is TRBJ2-4, the V gene TRBV20-1, with TRBD1 matching over 7 bases. V was pared by 5 bases and J by 0 bases, with 4 bases of the junction left unmatched. Looked up from germline, CDR1 is DFQATT and CDR2 is SNEGSKA (reference sequence). The CDR3 covers 14 residues. CDR3 protein: CSAPRGPAKNIQYF. CDR3 bases: TGCAGTGCTCCGAGGGGGCCAGCCAAAAACATTCAGTACTTC.

This clonotype was counted only a few times. The CDR3 DNA is TGTGCCAGCAGCGACAACTCAGGGGGTGTCATGGATACGCAGTATTTT. Its translation: CASSDNSGGVMDTQYF. The rearrangement uses TRBV2 and TRBJ2-3, with 7 bases fitting TRBD1. Per germline, CDR1 SNHLY and CDR2 FYNNEI. CDR3 size: 16 residues. J lost 6 bases, V lost 6 bases, and 15 bases had no gene match.

This clonotype has only a few counts. The genes are TRBV15 and TRBJ2-1; 11 nucleotides agree with TRBD2. The V and J ends lost 5 bases and 3 bases, in that order; junction bases with no gene match: 6. Per the germline V gene, CDR1 is LNHNV and CDR2 is YYDKDF (reference sequence). This CDR3 spans 16 amino acids. DNA for the CDR3: TGTGCCACCAGCTCCCCCGGGACTAGCGGCTACAATGAGCAGTTCTTC. This translates into CATSSPGTSGYNEQFF.

V is TRBV19 and J is TRBJ2-3, with D unresolved. The CDR3 is made up of 14 amino acids. The germline CDR1 and CDR2 sequences are LNHDA and SQIVND (reference sequence). Trimming took off 4 bases at V and 6 bases at J, with 14 bases between the two ends. The chain's CDR3 is CASSTQVSADTQYF. The DNA of the CDR3 is TGTGCCAGTAGTACACAAGTATCGGCGGATACGCAGTATTTT. Supplemented by reference TRBV19 and TRBJ2-3, the full variable domain reads DGGITQSPKYLFRKEGQNVTLSCEQNLNHDAMYWYRQDPGQGLRLIYYSQIVNDFQKGDIAEGYSVSREKKESFPLTVTSAQKNPTAFYLCASSTQVSADTQYFGPGTRLTVL.

The chain combines TRBV20-1 with TRBJ2-5; no firm D call. The CDR3 runs to 13 residues. Trimming left V 3 bases short and J 3 bases short, with 11 bases between. Germline V gene sequence: CDR1 DFQATT, CDR2 SNEGSKA (reference sequence). In DNA, the CDR3 is TGCAGTGCTAGTCGGCAGGCCGAAGAGACCCAGTACTTC. It yields the protein CSASRQAEETQYF.

The rearrangement uses TRBV7-2 and TRBJ1-3; D call uncertain. Germline V gene lookup returns CDR1 SGHTA and CDR2 FQGNSA. The CDR3 has 14 amino acids. The germline V and J ends were trimmed by 2 bases and 4 bases, with 9 bases remaining between them. CDR3 sequence: CASSLQHRGNTIYF. The CDR3 coding sequence is TGTGCCAGCAGCTTACAACACCGAGGAAACACCATATATTTT.

The chain couples TRBV7-3 to TRBJ2-1, with D perhaps matching TRBD2 (6 bases). The CDR3 has 16 amino acids. V was trimmed by 2 bases and J by 5 bases, leaving 16 bases between them. Germline V gene sequence: CDR1 SGHTA, CDR2 FQGTGA. The CDR3 here is CASSLAGQRTNNEQFF. In DNA form, the CDR3 reads TGTGCCAGCAGCTTAGCGGGGCAGCGGACTAACAATGAGCAGTTCTTC.

This chain uses TRBV19 with TRBJ1-5, with D possibly TRBD1 on 6 matching bases. The CDR3 length is 17 residues. Germline CDR1 is LNHDA and CDR2 is SQIVND (reference sequence). V shed 7 bases and J shed 0 bases, with 19 bases lying between them. The CDR3 reads CASTTTGGLYSNQPQHF. For the CDR3, the DNA is TGTGCCAGTACCACGACAGGAGGCCTCTATAGCAATCAGCCCCAGCATTTT.

The sample holds a few counts of this clonotype. V gene TRBV2 combines with J gene TRBJ1-5; D not resolved. CDR3 length: 15 amino acids. Trimming left V 3 bases short and J 0 bases short, with 9 bases between. Germline CDR1 SNHLY, CDR2 FYNNEI. CDR3 in amino acids: CASSEWSNSNQPQHF. The DNA for the CDR3 is TGTGCCAGCAGTGAGTGGAGTAATAGCAATCAGCCCCAGCATTTT.